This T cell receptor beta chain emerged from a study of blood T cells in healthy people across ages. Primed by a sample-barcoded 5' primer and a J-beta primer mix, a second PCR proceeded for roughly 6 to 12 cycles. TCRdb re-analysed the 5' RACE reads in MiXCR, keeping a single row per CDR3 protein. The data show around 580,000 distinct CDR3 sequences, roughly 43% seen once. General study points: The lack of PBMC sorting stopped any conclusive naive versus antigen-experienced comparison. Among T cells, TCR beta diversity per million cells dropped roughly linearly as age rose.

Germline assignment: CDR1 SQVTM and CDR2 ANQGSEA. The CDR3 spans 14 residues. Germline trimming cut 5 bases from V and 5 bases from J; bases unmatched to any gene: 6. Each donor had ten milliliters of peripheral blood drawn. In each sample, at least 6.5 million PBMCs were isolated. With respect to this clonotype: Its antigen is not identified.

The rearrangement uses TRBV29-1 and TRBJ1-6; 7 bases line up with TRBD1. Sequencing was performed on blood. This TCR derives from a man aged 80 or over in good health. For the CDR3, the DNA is TGCAGCGTTCGACAGGGAGGGAATAATTCACCCCTCCACTTT. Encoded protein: CSVRQGGNNSPLHF.